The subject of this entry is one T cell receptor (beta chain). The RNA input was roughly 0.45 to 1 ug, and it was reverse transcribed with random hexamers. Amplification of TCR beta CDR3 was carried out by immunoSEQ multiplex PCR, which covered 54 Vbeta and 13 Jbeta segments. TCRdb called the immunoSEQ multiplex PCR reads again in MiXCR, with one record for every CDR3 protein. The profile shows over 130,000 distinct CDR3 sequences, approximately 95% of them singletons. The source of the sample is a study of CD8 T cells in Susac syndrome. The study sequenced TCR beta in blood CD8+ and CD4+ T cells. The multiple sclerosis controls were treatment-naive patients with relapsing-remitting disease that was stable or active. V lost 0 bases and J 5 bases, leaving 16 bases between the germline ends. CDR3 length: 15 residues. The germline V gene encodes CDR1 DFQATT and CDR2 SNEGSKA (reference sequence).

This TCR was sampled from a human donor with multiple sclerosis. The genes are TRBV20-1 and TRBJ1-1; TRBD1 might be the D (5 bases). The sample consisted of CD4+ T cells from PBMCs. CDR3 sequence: CSARDNRKMSTEAFF. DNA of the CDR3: TGCAGTGCTAGAGACAACAGGAAAATGTCGACTGAAGCTTTCTTT.